A selection of T cell receptor beta chains follows, all from one sample in a study of blood T cell repertoires in COVID-19. The data were produced by immunoSEQ multiplex PCR, yet TCRdb's version contains in-frame clones alone and is incomplete. The sample has fewer than 300,000 clones, roughly 88% seen once. The sample was PBMCs or T cells enriched from blood (not recorded which). The receptors here all came from a woman under 40 who had recovered from COVID-19. The CDR3 runs from the conserved cysteine through the conserved F or W. The D gene is left open where the match is weak. Where a row states a size, it is once, few, many or the class of an expanded clone; other rows omit it.

V gene	J gene	D gene	clone size	CDR3 DNA	CDR3 protein
TRBV27	TRBJ1-5	TRBD1	NA	TGTGCCAGCAGTTTATGGGGGATCAGGGGGCTCGGTCAGCCCCAGCATTTT	CASSLWGIRGLGQPQHF
TRBV30	TRBJ1-5	TRBD1	NA	TGTGCCTGGAGTGCTACAGGGGATCAGCCCCAGCATTTT	CAWSATGDQPQHF
TRBV6-5	TRBJ2-1	NA	NA	TGTGCCAGCAGTTCGGAGGTCTCCTACAATGAGCAGTTCTTC	CASSSEVSYNEQFF
TRBV7-8	TRBJ2-7	TRBD2	NA	TGTGCCAGCAGCGTATCCGGGACTAGCGCATCCTACGAGCAGTACTTC	CASSVSGTSASYEQYF
TRBV27	TRBJ2-2	NA	NA	TGTGCCAGCAGTTTATCGCAGGCAGCTACCGGGGAGCTGTTTTTT	CASSLSQAATGELFF
TRBV3-1/TRBV3-2	TRBJ2-1	TRBD2	once	TGTGCCAGCAGCCAAGTGGGAGGGCTAGCGGGGGGGCTCCTCGGAAATGAGCAGTTCTTC	CASSQVGGLAGGLLGNEQFF
TRBV27	TRBJ1-1	TRBD1	NA	TGTGCCAGCAGTTTCCTCCCGGGACAGGGCGGCACTGAAGCTTTCTTT	CASSFLPGQGGTEAFF
TRBV28	TRBJ1-2	TRBD1	once	TGTGCCAGCAGTTCGGGACAGGGGGCTAACTATGGCTACACCTTC	CASSSGQGANYGYTF
TRBV28	TRBJ1-2	NA	NA	TGTGCCAGCAGTCCTACAAACGGGGGCTACACCTTC	CASSPTNGGYTF
TRBV28	TRBJ2-1	NA	NA	TGTGCCAGCAGTGCCCAGTGGGAGCAGTTCTTC	CASSAQWEQFF
TRBV14	TRBJ2-1	NA	NA	TGTGCCAGCAGCCTCGCGGTGGGGGGCAATGAGCAGTTCTTC	CASSLAVGGNEQFF
TRBV20-1	TRBJ1-5	NA	NA	TGCAGTGCAGGGGACAATCAGCCCCAGCATTTT	CSAGDNQPQHF
TRBV18	TRBJ1-1	TRBD1	NA	TGTGCCAGCTCACCATCGGCTGGGGAGAGGGACAGAGCTTTCTTT	CASSPSAGERDRAFF
TRBV7-6	TRBJ2-7	TRBD2	NA	TGTGCCAGCAGCTTAGGAGTAGCGGGGGGCCTCTACGAGCAGTACTTC	CASSLGVAGGLYEQYF
TRBV5-4	TRBJ1-2	NA	NA	TGTGCCAGCAGCTTGGTTAGTTTCAGGGGAAGCTATGGCTACACCTTC	CASSLVSFRGSYGYTF
TRBV7-6	TRBJ2-1	TRBD2	NA	TGTGCCAGCAGCTTAGAGCTAGCGGGTACCCGTAGAGATGAGCAGTTCTTC	CASSLELAGTRRDEQFF
TRBV5-6	TRBJ1-4	NA	NA	TGTGCCAGCAGCTTGTTAGGGGCTGCAACTAATGAAAAACTGTTTTTT	CASSLLGAATNEKLFF
TRBV27	TRBJ2-7	NA	NA	TGTGCCAGCAGTTTATGGGCAGGGGGAGGCTACGAGCAGTACTTC	CASSLWAGGGYEQYF
TRBV18	TRBJ2-7	NA	NA	TGTGCCAGCTCCAAGATGGCGGGTTCCCACTCCTACGAGCAGTACTTC	CASSKMAGSHSYEQYF
TRBV6-6	TRBJ2-1	TRBD2	NA	TGTGCCAGCAGTCGCGGACTAGCGGGAGCAAACCCCTACAATGAGCAGTTCTTC	CASSRGLAGANPYNEQFF
TRBV28	TRBJ1-2	NA	NA	TGTGCCAGCATCCCCCAAGGGAGGTATGGCTACACCTTC	CASIPQGRYGYTF
TRBV5-4	TRBJ2-3	TRBD2	NA	TGTGCCAGCAGCTTGTACGTTAGCGGGACCACAGATACGCAGTATTTT	CASSLYVSGTTDTQYF
TRBV6-5	TRBJ2-7	TRBD1	NA	TGTGCCAGCAGTCGGGACAGGGGATCCTACGAGCAGTACTTC	CASSRDRGSYEQYF
TRBV2	TRBJ1-3	NA	NA	TGTGCCAGCAGTGGGGCCTATTCCTCTGGAAACACCATATATTTT	CASSGAYSSGNTIYF
TRBV28	TRBJ1-4	NA	NA	TGTGCCAGCACTCCTGGCGGCGTATGGGAAAAACTGTTTTTT	CASTPGGVWEKLFF
TRBV2	TRBJ1-2	NA	NA	TGTGCCAGCAGCTTCCCCAGTCCCATATCTCAGGGCTACACCTTC	CASSFPSPISQGYTF
TRBV14	TRBJ2-2	NA	NA	TGTGCCAGCAGCCAAGCGAGCTCCGGGGAGCTGTTTTTT	CASSQASSGELFF